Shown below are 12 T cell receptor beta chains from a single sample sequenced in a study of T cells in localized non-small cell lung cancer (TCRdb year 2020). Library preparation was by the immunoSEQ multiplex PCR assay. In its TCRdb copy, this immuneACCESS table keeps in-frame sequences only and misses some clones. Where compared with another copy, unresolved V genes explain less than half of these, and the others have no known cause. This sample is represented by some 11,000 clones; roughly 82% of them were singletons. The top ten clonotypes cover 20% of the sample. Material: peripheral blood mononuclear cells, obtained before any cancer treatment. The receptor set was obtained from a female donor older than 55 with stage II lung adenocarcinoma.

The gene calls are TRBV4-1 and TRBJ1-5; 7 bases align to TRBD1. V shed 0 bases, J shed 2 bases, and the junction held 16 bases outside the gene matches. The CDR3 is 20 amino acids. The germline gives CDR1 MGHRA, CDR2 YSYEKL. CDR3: CASSQDFKPSRGNGNQPQHF. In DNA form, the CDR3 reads TGCGCCAGCAGCCAAGACTTTAAGCCATCCAGGGGGAATGGCAATCAGCCCCAGCATTTT.

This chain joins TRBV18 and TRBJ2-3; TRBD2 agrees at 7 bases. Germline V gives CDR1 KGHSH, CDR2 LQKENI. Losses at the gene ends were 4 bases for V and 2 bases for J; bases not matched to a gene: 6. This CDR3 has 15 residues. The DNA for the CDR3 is TGTGCCAGCTCACGGGAGGGGATTCTCACAGATACGCAGTATTTT. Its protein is CASSREGILTDTQYF.

The DNA of the CDR3 is TGTGCCAGCTCCGGGGGTCTGAACACTGAAGCTTTCTTT. Encoded protein: CASSGGLNTEAFF. J is TRBJ1-1 and V is TRBV9, with TRBD1 as a possible D gene (5 bases). Germline CDR1 reads SGDLS; CDR2 reads YYNGEE. The V and J ends lost 7 bases and 0 bases respectively, with 10 bases between them. This CDR3 has 13 residues.

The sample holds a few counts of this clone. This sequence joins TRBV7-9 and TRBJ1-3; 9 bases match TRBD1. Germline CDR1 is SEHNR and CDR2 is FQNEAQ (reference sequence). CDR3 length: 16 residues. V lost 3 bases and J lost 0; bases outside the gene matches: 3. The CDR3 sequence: CASSLMGQGSGNTIYF. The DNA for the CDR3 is TGTGCCAGCAGCTTGATGGGACAGGGCTCTGGAAACACCATATATTTT.

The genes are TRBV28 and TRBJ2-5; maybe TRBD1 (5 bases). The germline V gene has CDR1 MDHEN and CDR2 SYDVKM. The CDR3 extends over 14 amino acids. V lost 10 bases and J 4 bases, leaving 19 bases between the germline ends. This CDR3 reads CATTDSIRRETQYF. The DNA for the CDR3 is TGTGCCACCACAGACAGTATCAGGAGAGAGACCCAGTACTTC.

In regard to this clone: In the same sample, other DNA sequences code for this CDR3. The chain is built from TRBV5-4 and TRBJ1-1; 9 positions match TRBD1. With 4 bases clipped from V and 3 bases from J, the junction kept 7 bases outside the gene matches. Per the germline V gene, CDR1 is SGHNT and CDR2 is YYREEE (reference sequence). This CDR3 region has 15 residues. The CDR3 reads CASSRTGGWDTEAFF. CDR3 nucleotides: TGTGCCAGCAGCCGTACAGGGGGCTGGGACACTGAAGCTTTCTTT.

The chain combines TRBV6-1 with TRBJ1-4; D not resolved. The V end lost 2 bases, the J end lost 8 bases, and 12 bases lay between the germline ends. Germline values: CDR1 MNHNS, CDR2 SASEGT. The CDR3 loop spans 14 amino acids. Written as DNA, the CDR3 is TGTGCCAGCAGTGAATGGGGTGACGAAGAAAAACTGTTTTTT. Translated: CASSEWGDEEKLFF.

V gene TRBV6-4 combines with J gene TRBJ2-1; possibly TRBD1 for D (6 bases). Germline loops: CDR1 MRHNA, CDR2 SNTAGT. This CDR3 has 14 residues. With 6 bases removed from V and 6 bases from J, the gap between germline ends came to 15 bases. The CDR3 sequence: CASRSGDGGNEQFF. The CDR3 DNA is TGTGCCAGCAGGTCAGGGGATGGGGGCAATGAGCAGTTCTTC.

CDR3 sequence: CASSLIQETQYF. The CDR3 bases are TGTGCCAGCAGCTTGATTCAAGAGACCCAGTACTTC. The chain uses TRBV7-9 and TRBJ2-5, with unresolved D. CDR1 is SEHNR and CDR2 is FQNEAQ in the germline V gene (reference sequence). The germline V and J ends were trimmed by 3 bases and 2 bases, with 4 bases remaining between them. The CDR3 is 12 residues long. Full variable domain (rest looked up from reference TRBV7-9 and TRBJ2-5): DTGVSQNPRHKITKRGQNVTFRCDPISEHNRLYWYRQTLGQGPEFLTYFQNEAQLEKSRLLSDRFSAERPKGSFSTLEIQRTEQGDSAMYLCASSLIQETQYFGPGTRLLVL.

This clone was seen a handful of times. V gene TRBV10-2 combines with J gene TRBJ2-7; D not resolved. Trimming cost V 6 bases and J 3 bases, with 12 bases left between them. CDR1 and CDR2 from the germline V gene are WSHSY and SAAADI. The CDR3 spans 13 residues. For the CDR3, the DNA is TGCGCCAGCAGATTCTGGACCGACTACGAGCAGTACTTC. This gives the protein CASRFWTDYEQYF.

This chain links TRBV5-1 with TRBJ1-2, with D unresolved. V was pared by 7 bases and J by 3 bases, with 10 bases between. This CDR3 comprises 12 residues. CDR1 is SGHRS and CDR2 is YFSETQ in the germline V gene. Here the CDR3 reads CASRYRDYGYTF. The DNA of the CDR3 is TGCGCCAGCCGCTACCGGGACTATGGCTACACCTTC. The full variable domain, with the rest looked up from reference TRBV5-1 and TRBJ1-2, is KAGVTQTPRYLIKTRGQQVTLSCSPISGHRSVSWYQQTPGQGLQFLFEYFSETQRNKGNFPGRFSGRQFSNSRSEMNVSTLELGDSALYLCASRYRDYGYTFGSGTRLTVV.

The CDR3: CASSFPTSASTDTQYF. In nucleotides, the CDR3 is TGTGCCAGCAGCTTTCCGACGTCCGCTAGCACAGATACGCAGTATTTT. This chain joins TRBV7-9 and TRBJ2-3; D unclear. CDR1 is SEHNR and CDR2 is FQNEAQ in the germline V gene (reference sequence). The CDR3 has 16 residues. The V gene lost 3 bases and the J gene lost 0 bases, with 13 bases spanning the gap.